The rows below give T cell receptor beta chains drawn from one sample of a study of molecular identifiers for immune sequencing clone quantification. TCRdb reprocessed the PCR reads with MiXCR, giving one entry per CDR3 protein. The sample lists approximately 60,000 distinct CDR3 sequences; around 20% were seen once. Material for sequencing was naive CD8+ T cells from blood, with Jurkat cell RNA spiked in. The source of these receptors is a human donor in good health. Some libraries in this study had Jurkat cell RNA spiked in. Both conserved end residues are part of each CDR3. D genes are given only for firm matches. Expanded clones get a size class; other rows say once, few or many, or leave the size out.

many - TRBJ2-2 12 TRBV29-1 TGCAGCGCTCCCCTAGGCACGGGGGAGCTGTTTTTT CSAPLGTGELFF
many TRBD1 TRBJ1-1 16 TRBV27 TGTGCCAGCAGTCGTTTGATTGGGACAGGGTTCACTGAAGCTTTCTTT CASSRLIGTGFTEAFF
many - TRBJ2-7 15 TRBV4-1 TGCGCCAGCAGCCAAGTGGGCGGGGACCAATACGAGCCGTACTTC CASSQVGGDQYEPYF
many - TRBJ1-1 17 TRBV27 TGTGCCAGCAGTTTATTCCCGGGGGGCGGCTTAAGGACTGAAGCTTTCTTT CASSLFPGGGLRTEAFF
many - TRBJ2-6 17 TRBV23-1 TGCGCCAGCTTCACGAGGGACACCCGTTCTGGGGCCAACGTCCTGACTTTC CASFTRDTRSGANVLTF
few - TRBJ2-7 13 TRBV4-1 TGCGCCAGCAGCCAAGCTACACCTTACGAGCAGTACTTC CASSQATPYEQYF
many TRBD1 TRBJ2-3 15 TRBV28 TGTGCCACCAACCTACTGACAGGGCCCACGGATACGCAGTATTTT CATNLLTGPTDTQYF
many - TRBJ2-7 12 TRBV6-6 TGTGCCAGCAGCTTGGGGGATTGGGAGCAGTACTTC CASSLGDWEQYF
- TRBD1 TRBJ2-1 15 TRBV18 TGTGCCAGCTCAGTGACGGGACAGGGGGACAATGAGCAGTTCTTC CASSVTGQGDNEQFF
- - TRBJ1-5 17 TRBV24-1 TGCGCCACCAGTGATTTCTGGGTTACAGGGAGCAATCAGCCCGAGCATTTT CATSDFWVTGSNQPEHF
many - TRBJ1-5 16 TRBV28 TGTGCCAGCTGCGGTGCCAGGGAAGTTAACAATCAGCCCCAGCATTTT CASCGAREVNNQPQHF
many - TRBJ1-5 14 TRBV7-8 TGTGCCAGCAGCTCCTTCTGGGACAATCAGCCCCAGCATTTT CASSSFWDNQPQHF
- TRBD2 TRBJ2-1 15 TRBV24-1 TGTGCCACCAGTGACCCCGGGACTAGCTACAATGCGCAGTTCTTC CATSDPGTSYNAQFF
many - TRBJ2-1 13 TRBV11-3 TGTGCCAGCAGCTTAACCCCGAGGGGTGAGCAGTTCTTC CASSLTPRGEQFF
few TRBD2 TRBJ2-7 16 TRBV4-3 TGCGCCAGCAGCCAAGAACTAGCGGGAGTGGCCTACGAGCAGTACTTC CASSQELAGVAYEQYF
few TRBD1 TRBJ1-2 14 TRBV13 TGTGCCAGCAGCCCGGGACAGACTAACTATGGCTACACCTTC CASSPGQTNYGYTF
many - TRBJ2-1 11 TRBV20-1 TGCAGTGCTAGAAAGCTAAATGAGCAGTTCTTC CSARKLNEQFF
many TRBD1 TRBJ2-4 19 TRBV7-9 TGTGCCAGCAGCGCACCCTTCGACAGGGGGCGCTCCGGTACAAACATTCAGTACTTC CASSAPFDRGRSGTNIQYF
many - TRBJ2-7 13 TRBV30 TGTGCCTGGAGTGTAGGGCCAACCTACGAGCAGTACTTC CAWSVGPTYEQYF
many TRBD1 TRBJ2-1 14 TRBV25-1 TGTGCCAGCAACCCGGACAGGCCCCACAATGAGCAGTTCTTC CASNPDRPHNEQFF
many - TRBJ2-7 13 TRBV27 TGTGCCAGCAGTGCCGGGACTGTATACGAGCAGTACTTC CASSAGTVYEQYF
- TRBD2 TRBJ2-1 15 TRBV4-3 TGCGCCAGCAGCCGAAGTAGCGGGAGGGCCCATGAGCAGTTCTTC CASSRSSGRAHEQFF
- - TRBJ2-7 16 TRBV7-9 TGTGCCAGCAGTTCTACAAGATCGGACAAGATATACGAGCAGTACTTC CASSSTRSDKIYEQYF
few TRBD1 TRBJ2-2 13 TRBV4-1 TGCGCCAGCAGTGACAGGGGGCCCGGGGAGCTGTTTTTT CASSDRGPGELFF
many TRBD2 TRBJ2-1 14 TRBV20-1 TGCAGTGCTAGGAGCAGCGGGGCTTACAATGAGCAGTTCTTC CSARSSGAYNEQFF
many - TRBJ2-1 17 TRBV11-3 TGTGCCAGCAGCCCAGAACTAGCTTCGTTCTCCTACAATGAGCAGTTCTTC CASSPELASFSYNEQFF
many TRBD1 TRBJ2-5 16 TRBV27 TGTGCCAGCAGTCCTATCACCCGGGACAGATTCGAGACCCAGTACTTC CASSPITRDRFETQYF
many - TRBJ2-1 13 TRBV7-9 TGTGCCAGCAGCTCGCCCCGGGACTTGGTTGGGTTCTTC CASSSPRDLVGFF
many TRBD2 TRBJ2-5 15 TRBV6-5 TGTGCCAGCAGCCTTGGACTAGCGGGAGAAGAGACCCAGTACTTC CASSLGLAGEETQYF
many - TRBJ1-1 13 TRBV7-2 TGTGCCAGCACCGACTTTCTGAACACTGAAGCTTTCTTT CASTDFLNTEAFF